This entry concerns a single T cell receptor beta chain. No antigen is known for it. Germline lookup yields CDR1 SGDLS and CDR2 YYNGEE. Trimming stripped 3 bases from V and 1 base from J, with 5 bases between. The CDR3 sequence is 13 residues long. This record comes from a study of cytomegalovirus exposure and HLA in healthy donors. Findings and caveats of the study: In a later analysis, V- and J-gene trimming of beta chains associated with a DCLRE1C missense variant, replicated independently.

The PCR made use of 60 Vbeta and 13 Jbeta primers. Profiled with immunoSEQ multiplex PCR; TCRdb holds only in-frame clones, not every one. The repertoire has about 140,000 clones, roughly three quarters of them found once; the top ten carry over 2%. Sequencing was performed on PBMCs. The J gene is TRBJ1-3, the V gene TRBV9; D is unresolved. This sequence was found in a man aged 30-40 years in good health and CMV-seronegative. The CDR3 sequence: CASSASSGNTIYF. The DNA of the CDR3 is TGTGCCAGCAGCGCCTCGTCTGGAAACACCATATATTTT.